The T cell receptor (beta chain) under discussion was sequenced for a study of T cell repertoires in cytomegalovirus infection. Study in general: The authors relied on CMV epitopes, both recently identified HLA-C-restricted and well-studied HLA-B-restricted. CMV infection and matching HLA type were both indicated by public TCR beta signatures. Study-wide results and caveats: Identification of carriers of CMV plus the relevant HLA was achieved through cumulative public TCR beta family frequency. What dominated the ex vivo response were HLA-C-restricted CMV-specific TCR beta clonotypes.

The CDR3 runs 18 residues. CDR1 SGHVS and CDR2 FQNEAQ come from the germline V gene. J was trimmed by 2 bases and V by 0 bases; bases with no gene match: 5. TCRdb ran MiXCR on the reads and lists one entry per CDR3 protein. The table has approximately 600,000 distinct CDR3 sequences, over 35% seen once. This clonotype came up many times. What it binds is unknown. The chain carries TRBV7-8 and TRBJ2-6; TRBD1 matches 9 bases. This receptor was obtained from a human donor in good health (CMV status not recorded). Some clones in this sample may be carry-over from other donors' samples. This specimen consisted of cultured PBMCs, obtained from culture after CMV antigen stimulation. Here the CDR3 DNA reads TGTGCCAGCAGCTTAGCCGAAACAGGGGGCGCTGGGGCCAACGTCCTGACTTTC. Residues: CASSLAETGGAGANVLTF. The full variable domain, completed using reference TRBV7-8 and TRBJ2-6, is GAGVSQSPRYKVAKRGQDVALRCDPISGHVSLFWYQQALGQGPEFLTYFQNEAQLDKSGLPSDRFFAERPEGSVSTLKIQRTQQEDSAVYLCASSLAETGGAGANVLTFGAGSRLTVL.